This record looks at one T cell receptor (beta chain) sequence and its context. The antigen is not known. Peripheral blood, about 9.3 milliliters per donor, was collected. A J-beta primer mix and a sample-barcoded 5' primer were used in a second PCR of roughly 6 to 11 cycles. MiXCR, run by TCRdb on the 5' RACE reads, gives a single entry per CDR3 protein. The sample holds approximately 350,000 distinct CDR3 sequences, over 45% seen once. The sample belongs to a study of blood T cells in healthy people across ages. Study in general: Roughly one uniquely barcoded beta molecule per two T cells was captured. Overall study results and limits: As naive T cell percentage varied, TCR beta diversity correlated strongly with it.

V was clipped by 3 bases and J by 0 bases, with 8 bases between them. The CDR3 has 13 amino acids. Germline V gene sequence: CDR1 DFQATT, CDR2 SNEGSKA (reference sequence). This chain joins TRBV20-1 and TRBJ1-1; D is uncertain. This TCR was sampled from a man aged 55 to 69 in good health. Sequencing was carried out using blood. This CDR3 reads CSARNTLNTEAFF. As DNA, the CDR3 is TGCAGTGCTAGGAACACGTTGAACACTGAAGCTTTCTTT.